The present entry profiles one T cell receptor (beta chain) with its context. The target antigen is unknown. TCRdb processed the 5' RACE reads anew with MiXCR; each CDR3 protein has one entry. Of 450,000 to 650,000 distinct CDR3 sequences in the sample, under 20% were seen once. The data are from a study of T-cell memory formation after mild COVID-19. Study summary: Largely, TCR clusters stayed within a single donor. Study-wide results and limits: Memory from before infection featured some responding clones, which suggests cross-reactive memory joined.

This CDR3 has 14 amino acids. With 6 bases removed from V and 0 bases from J, the gap between germline ends came to 9 bases. From germline, CDR1 is ENHRY and CDR2 SYGVKD. The receptor was isolated from an adult woman who had mild COVID-19 (a few samples of this study predate the infection). Cell type and time point are not known. The J gene is TRBJ1-3, the V gene TRBV10-3; D call uncertain. Material: PBMCs or a T cell subset sorted from them (not recorded which). The CDR3 nucleotides are TGTGCCATCAGGGGAAGGAGCTCTGGAAACACCATATATTTT. This sequence encodes CAIRGRSSGNTIYF.